The entry that follows covers one TCR beta chain sequence. This clone occurred a few times. Its recognized antigen is unknown. Per-base quality was not reported, and no clone a single base away is much larger than it. Trimming removed 5 bases from V and 3 bases from J; the gene matches leave 7 bases unexplained. The CDR3 runs 14 amino acids, cysteine and phenylalanine included. Only CDR3 DNA is held: 42 bases, read in frame from base 1. CDR1 and CDR2, per the germline V gene, are MDHEN and SYDVKM. TCRbeta CDR3 regions were amplified from genomic DNA using the immunoSEQ Assay, a bias-controlled multiplex PCR. The original methods were these. The number of nucleated cells in each sample was estimated from the amplification of reference gene primers within the assay. Sequence reads were collapsed and filtered to measure the absolute abundance of every unique TCRbeta CDR3 rearrangement. For each sample, productive Simpson clonality was calculated as the square root of Simpson's diversity index over productive rearrangements. Not all clones reach the TCRdb copy of this immuneACCESS table, which keeps in-frame sequences only. Checked studies attribute under half of the gap to unresolved V genes and leave the rest unexplained. V and J calls and clone size are copied from that table; D and trimming were computed from the DNA. Recorded for this sample are 200,000 to 250,000 clones; around 82% of them occurred a single time. The biggest ten clones account for nearly 7.5% of the sample.

The data stem from a study of blood T cell repertoires in COVID-19 (dated by TCRdb to about 2020). For the wider study: Samples covering the acute and convalescent phases of COVID-19 were provided by collaborators in the United States, Italy and Spain. The material from the prospective study consisted of cDNA or gDNA derived from T cells, B-cell-depleted T cells, or PBMCs. The dataset comprised deeply sampled blood TCRbeta repertoires from subjects exposed to, actively infected with, or recovered from COVID-19. A freely available public database, intended as a resource for researchers studying the immune response to SARS-CoV-2, is where the repertoires were released. The samples were drawn from two sources: the first 160 participants of the ongoing ImmuneRACE study, and 1,000 to 1,500 subjects contributed by 6 global collaborators. A de-identified subject ID, COVID-19 status, age in years and sex were almost always included in the sample metadata. Where HLA class I and class II types were available, the types were taken from metadata supplied by the sample provider, not from assay-based typing. Points the paper makes about the study in general: How much clinical and demographic metadata was included differed by source and by participant, and the metadata was provided uncurated.

Participants in the prospective study were enrolled through a virtual design, were aged roughly 18 to 90 years, and lived in 24 United States geographic areas. In the prospective study, cohorts were assigned on the basis of participant-reported clinical history obtained from a screening survey and a study questionnaire. Each participant in the prospective study had whole blood, serum and a nasopharyngeal or oropharyngeal swab collected by mobile phlebotomists. Prospective study participants could optionally give additional blood draws and questionnaires over a roughly 2-month period. Before DNA extraction, blood samples from the prospective study were shipped at room temperature or frozen.

This sequence uses TRBV28 and TRBJ2-7, with 7 bases aligning to TRBD2. The sample taken for sequencing was PBMCs or T cells enriched from blood (not recorded which). This TCR derives from a middle-aged woman with acute COVID-19. The CDR3 reads as follows: CASSTRTRGYEQYF. The DNA is as follows: TGTGCCAGCAGTACCCGGACTAGGGGCTACGAGCAGTACTTC. Beyond the CDR3, the reference TRBV28 and TRBJ2-7 genes provide the residues; the full variable domain reads: DVKVTQSSRYLVKRTGEKVFLECVQDMDHENMFWYRQDPGLGLRLIYFSYDVKMKEKGDIPEGYSVSREKKERFSLILESASTNQTSMYLCASSTRTRGYEQYFGPGTRLTVT.